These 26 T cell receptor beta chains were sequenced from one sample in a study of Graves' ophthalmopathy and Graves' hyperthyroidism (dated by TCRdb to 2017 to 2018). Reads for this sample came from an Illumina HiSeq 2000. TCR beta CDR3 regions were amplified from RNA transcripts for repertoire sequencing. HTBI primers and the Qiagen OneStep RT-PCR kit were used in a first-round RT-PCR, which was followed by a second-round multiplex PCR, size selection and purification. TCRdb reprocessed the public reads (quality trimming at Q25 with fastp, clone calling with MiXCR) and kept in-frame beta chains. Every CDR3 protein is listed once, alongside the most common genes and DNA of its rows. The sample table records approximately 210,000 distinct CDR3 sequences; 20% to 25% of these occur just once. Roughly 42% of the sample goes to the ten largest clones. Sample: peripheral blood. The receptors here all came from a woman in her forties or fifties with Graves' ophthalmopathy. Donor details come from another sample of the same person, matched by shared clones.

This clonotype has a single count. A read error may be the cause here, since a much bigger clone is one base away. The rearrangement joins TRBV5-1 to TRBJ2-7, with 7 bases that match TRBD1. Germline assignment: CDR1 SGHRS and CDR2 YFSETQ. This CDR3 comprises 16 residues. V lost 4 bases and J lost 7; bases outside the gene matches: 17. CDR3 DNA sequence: TGCGCCAGCAGCAGCATCGACGGACAGGTGACGGGGGAGCAGTACTTC. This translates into CASSSIDGQVTGEQYF. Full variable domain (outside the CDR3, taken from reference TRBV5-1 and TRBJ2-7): KAGVTQTPRYLIKTRGQQVTLSCSPISGHRSVSWYQQTPGQGLQFLFEYFSETQRNKGNFPGRFSGRQFSNSRSEMNVSTLELGDSALYLCASSSIDGQVTGEQYFGPGTRLTVT.

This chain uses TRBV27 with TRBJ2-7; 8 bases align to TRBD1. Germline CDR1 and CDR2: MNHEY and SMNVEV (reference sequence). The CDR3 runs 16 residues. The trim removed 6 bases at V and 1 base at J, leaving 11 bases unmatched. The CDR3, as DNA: TGTGCCAGCAGCCAGACTAGACAGGGGCCATCCTACGAGCAGTACTTC. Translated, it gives CASSQTRQGPSYEQYF.

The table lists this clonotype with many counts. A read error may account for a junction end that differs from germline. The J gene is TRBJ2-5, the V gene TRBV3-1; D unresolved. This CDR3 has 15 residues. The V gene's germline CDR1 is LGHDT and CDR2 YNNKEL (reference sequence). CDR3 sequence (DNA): TGTGCCAGCAGCCAAGATAGATGGCGGCAAGAGACTCAGTACTTC. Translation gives CASSQDRWRQETQYF.

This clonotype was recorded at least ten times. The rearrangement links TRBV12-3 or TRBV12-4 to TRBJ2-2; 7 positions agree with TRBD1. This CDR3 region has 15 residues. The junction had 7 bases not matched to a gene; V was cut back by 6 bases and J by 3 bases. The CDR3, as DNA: TGTGCCAGCAGGACCCTACAGGGGTACACCGGGGAGCTGTTTTTT. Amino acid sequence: CASRTLQGYTGELFF.

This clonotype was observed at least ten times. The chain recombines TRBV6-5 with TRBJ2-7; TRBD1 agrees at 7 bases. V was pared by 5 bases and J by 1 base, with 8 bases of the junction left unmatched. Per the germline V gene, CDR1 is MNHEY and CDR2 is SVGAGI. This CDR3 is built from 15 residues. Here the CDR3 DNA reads TGTGCCAGCAGTAACCGGGACAGAGCTTCCTACGAGCAGTACTTC. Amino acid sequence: CASSNRDRASYEQYF.

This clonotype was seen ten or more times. CDR3 loop: CASSDPQALLAGGPHGETQYF. CDR3 bases: TGTGCCAGCAGTGACCCACAAGCCCTACTAGCGGGAGGGCCGCACGGCGAGACCCAGTACTTC. V gene TRBV25-1 combines with J gene TRBJ2-5, with TRBD2 matching over 13 bases. V gave up 3 bases and J gave up 5 bases; unmatched junction bases: 21. The CDR3 extends over 21 amino acids. The V gene's germline CDR1 is MGHDK and CDR2 SYGVNS.

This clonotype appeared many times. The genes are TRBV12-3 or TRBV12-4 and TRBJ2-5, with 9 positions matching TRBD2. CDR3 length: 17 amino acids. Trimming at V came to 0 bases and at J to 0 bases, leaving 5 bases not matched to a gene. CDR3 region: CASSLALASGNQETQYF. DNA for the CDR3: TGTGCCAGCAGTTTAGCGCTGGCTAGCGGGAACCAAGAGACCCAGTACTTC.

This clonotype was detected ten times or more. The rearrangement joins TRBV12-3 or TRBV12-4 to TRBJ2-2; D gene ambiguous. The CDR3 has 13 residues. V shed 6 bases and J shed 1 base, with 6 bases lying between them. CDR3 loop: CASSIWNTGELFF. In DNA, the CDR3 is TGTGCCAGCAGCATCTGGAACACCGGGGAGCTGTTTTTT.

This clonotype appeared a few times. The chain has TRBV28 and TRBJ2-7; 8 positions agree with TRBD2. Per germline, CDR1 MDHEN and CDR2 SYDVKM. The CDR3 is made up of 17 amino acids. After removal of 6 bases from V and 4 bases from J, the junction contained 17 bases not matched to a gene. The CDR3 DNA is TGTGCCAGCAGCTTCGATAGCGGGGCCATCTTCCAATACGAGCAGTACTTC. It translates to CASSFDSGAIFQYEQYF. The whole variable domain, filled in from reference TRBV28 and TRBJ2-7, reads DVKVTQSSRYLVKRTGEKVFLECVQDMDHENMFWYRQDPGLGLRLIYFSYDVKMKEKGDIPEGYSVSREKKERFSLILESASTNQTSMYLCASSFDSGAIFQYEQYFGPGTRLTVT.

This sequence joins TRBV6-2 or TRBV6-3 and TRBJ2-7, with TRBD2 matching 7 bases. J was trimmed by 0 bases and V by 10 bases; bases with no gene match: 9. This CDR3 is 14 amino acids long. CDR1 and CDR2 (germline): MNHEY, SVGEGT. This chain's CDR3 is CATHAPSGSYEQYF. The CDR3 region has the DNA TGTGCCACCCATGCTCCTAGCGGCTCCTACGAGCAGTACTTC.

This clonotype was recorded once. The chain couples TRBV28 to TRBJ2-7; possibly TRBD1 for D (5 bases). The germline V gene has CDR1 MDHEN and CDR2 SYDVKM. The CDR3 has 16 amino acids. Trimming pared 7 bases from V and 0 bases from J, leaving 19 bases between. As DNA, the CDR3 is TGTGCCAGCACCTTGGGGCAGTCCCGACCCTCCTACGAGCAGTACTTC. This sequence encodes CASTLGQSRPSYEQYF.

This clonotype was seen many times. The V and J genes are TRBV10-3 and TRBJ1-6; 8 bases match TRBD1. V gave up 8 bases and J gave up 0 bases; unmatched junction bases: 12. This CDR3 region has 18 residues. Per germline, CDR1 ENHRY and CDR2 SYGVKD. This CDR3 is CAIEGQEFYSSYNSPLHF. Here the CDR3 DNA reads TGTGCCATCGAGGGACAGGAATTCTACAGCTCCTATAATTCACCCCTCCACTTT.

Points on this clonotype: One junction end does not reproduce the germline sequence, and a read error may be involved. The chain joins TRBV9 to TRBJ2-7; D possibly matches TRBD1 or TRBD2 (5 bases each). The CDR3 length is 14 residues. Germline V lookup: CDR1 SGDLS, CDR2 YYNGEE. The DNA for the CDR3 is TGTGCCAGCAGCCCGACGCCCCGAGGGGACGAGCAGTCCTTC. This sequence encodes CASSPTPRGDEQSF. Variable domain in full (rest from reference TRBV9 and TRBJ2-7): DSGVTQTPKHLITATGQRVTLRCSPRSGDLSVYWYQQSLDQGLQFLIQYYNGEERAKGNILERFSAQQFPDLHSELNLSSLELGDSALYFCASSPTPRGDEQSFGPGTRLTVT.

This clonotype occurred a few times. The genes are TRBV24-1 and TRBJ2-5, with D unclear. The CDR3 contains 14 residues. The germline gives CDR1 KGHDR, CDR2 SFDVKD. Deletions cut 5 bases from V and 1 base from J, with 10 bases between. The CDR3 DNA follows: TGTGCCACCAGTGCTTCGGACCCCCAAGAGACCCAGTACTTC. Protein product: CATSASDPQETQYF.

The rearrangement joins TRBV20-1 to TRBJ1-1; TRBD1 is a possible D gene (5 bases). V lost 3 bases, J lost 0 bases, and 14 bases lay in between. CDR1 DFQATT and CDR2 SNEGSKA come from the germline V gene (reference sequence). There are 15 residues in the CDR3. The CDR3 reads CSASYDSRMNTEAFF. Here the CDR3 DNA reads TGCAGTGCTAGTTATGACAGTCGAATGAACACTGAAGCTTTCTTT.

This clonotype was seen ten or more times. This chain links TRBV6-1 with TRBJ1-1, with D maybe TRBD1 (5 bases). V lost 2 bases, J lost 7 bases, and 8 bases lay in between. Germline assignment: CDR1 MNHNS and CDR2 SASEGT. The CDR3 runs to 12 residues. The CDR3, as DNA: TGTGCCAGCAGTGAATTGGGGCTTGAAGCTTTCTTT. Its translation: CASSELGLEAFF.

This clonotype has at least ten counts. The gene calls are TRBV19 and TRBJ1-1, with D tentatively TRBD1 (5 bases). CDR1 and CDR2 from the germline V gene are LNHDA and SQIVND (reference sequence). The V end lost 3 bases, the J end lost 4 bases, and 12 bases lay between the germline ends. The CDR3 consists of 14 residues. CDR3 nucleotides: TGTGCCAGTAGTATTCTCCGGGGCGGCACTGAAGCTTTCTTT. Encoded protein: CASSILRGGTEAFF.

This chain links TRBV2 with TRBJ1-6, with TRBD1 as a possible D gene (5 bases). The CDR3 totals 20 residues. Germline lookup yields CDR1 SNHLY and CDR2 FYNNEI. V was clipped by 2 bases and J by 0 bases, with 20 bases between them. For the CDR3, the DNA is TGTGCCAGCAGTGAAATAAAGGGTCGGGGCGGAAGCTCCTATAATTCACCCCTCCACTTT. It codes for CASSEIKGRGGSSYNSPLHF.

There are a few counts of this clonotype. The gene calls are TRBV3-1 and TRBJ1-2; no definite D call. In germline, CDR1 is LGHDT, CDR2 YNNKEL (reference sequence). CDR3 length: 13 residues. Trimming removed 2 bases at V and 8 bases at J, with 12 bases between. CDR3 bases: TGTGCCAGCAGCCAACCAAATACCGGAGGCTACACCTTC. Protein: CASSQPNTGGYTF.

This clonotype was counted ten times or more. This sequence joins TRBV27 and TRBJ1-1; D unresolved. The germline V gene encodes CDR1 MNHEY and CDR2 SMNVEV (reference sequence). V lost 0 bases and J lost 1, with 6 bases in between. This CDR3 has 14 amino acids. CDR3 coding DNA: TGTGCCAGCAGTTTATCAAGCGAGAACACTGAAGCTTTCTTT. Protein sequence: CASSLSSENTEAFF.

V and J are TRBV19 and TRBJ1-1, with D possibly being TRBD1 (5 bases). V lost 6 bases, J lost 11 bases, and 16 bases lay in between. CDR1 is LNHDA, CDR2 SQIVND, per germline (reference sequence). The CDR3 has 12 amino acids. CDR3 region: CASRNPGQMAFF. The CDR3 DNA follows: TGTGCCAGTAGAAACCCAGGACAAATGGCTTTCTTT.

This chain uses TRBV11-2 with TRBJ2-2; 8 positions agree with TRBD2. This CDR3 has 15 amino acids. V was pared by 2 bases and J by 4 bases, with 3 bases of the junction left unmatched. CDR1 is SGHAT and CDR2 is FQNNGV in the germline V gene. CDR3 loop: CASSLSGLATGELFF. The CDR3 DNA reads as TGTGCCAGCAGCTTATCTGGACTAGCCACCGGGGAGCTGTTTTTT.

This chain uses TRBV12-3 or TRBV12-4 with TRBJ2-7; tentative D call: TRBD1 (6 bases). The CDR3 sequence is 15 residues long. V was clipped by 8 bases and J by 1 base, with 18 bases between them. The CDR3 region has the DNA TGTGCCAGCGGTCAACAGGGAATGGGGTCCTACGAGCAGTACTTC. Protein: CASGQQGMGSYEQYF.

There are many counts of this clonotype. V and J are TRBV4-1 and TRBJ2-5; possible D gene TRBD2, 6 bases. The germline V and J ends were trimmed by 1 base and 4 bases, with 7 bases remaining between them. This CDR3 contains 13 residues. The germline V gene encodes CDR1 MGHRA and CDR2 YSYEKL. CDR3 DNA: TGCGCCAGCAGCCAAGCGGGAGTAGAGACCCAGTACTTC. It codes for CASSQAGVETQYF.

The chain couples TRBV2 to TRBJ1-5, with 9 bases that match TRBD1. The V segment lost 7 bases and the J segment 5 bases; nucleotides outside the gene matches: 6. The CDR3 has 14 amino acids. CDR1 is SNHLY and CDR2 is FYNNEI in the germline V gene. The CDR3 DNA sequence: TGTGCCAGCAATGGGGACAGGGAGGATCAGCCCCAGCATTTT. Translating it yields CASNGDREDQPQHF.

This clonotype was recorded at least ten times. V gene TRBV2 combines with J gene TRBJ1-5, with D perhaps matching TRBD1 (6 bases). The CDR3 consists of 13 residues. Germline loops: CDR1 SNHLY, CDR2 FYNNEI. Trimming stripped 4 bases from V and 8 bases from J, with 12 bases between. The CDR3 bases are TGTGCCAGCAGTGGGGTACAGGGCAAGCCCCAGCATTTT. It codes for CASSGVQGKPQHF.